This entry concerns a single T cell receptor beta chain. Its antigen is still unknown. TCRdb keeps only in-frame clones here, not all; method: immunoSEQ multiplex PCR. The data hold about 86,000 clones, with about four fifths observed a single time. The data were obtained in a study of graft-versus-host responses after intestinal transplantation. Sequencing used unstimulated CD8+ T cells sorted from spleen or lymph node cells, obtained before intestinal transplant. This clonotype originated in a human donor who received an intestinal transplant.

CDR3 DNA sequence: TGCGCCAGCAGCTTGGGGGCACAGGGGCCTAGCACAGATACGCAGTATTTT. Translation gives CASSLGAQGPSTDTQYF. This chain links TRBV5-1 with TRBJ2-3, with 7 bases identical to TRBD1. CDR3 length: 17 residues. V lost 0 bases to trimming and J lost 0 bases; unmatched junction nucleotides: 7. The germline V gene encodes CDR1 SGHRS and CDR2 YFSETQ.